Following are 15 T cell receptor beta chains from one sample sequenced in a study of blood T cell repertoires in COVID-19. Assay: immunoSEQ multiplex PCR; the TCRdb copy retains only in-frame clones and omits some. This sample has some 130,000 clones; 70% to 90% occur once, and the top ten carry less than 5.5%. The material sequenced was PBMCs or T cells enriched from blood (not recorded which). These receptor sequences come from a man in his fifties or sixties who had recovered from COVID-19.

Worth noting for this clone: One end of the junction is discordant with germline, which a read error may explain. The chain employs TRBV10-2 and TRBJ2-7; D may be TRBD2 (6 bases). CDR1 and CDR2 from the germline V gene are WSHSY and SAAADI. The CDR3 extends over 12 amino acids. The CDR3 spells CASSESLGTVGF. The CDR3 region has the DNA TGCGCCAGCAGTGAGTCGCTTGGGACTGTGGGCTTC.

CDR3 sequence: CASSLASGGLSTDTQYF. Here the CDR3 DNA reads TGTGCCAGCAGCTTAGCTAGCGGGGGGCTCAGCACAGATACGCAGTATTTT. This chain uses TRBV7-2 with TRBJ2-3; TRBD2 matches 10 bases. From germline, CDR1 is SGHTA and CDR2 FQGNSA. The CDR3 sequence is 17 residues long. Trimming cost V 0 bases and J 0 bases; bases outside gene matches: 3. The complete variable domain, with remaining parts taken from reference TRBV7-2 and TRBJ2-3, reads GAGVSQSPSNKVTEKGKDVELRCDPISGHTALYWYRQSLGQGLEFLIYFQGNSAPDKSGLPSDRFSAERTGGSVSTLTIQRTQQEDSAVYLCASSLASGGLSTDTQYFGPGTRLTVL.

J is TRBJ1-1 and V is TRBV28; 7 bases line up with TRBD1. CDR3 length: 15 residues. Per germline, CDR1 MDHEN and CDR2 SYDVKM. The junction had 6 bases not matched to a gene; V was cut back by 5 bases and J by 0 bases. The DNA of the CDR3 is TGTGCCAGCAGTCTTTCCGGGACAGTGAACACTGAAGCTTTCTTT. Amino acids: CASSLSGTVNTEAFF.

The chain joins TRBV29-1 to TRBJ1-4; weak D call: TRBD1 (6 bases). The germline CDR1 and CDR2 sequences are SQVTM and ANQGSEA. The germline V and J ends were trimmed by 6 bases and 4 bases, with 12 bases remaining between them. The CDR3 is 13 residues long. CDR3 bases: TGCAGCGTCGCCAGGGGCTTTAATGAAAAACTGTTTTTT. Its protein is CSVARGFNEKLFF.

This chain links TRBV19 with TRBJ2-2; a possible D gene is TRBD2 (6 bases). The CDR3 is made up of 18 amino acids. Trimming cost V 3 bases and J 1 base, with 18 bases left between them. CDR1 is LNHDA and CDR2 is SQIVND in the germline V gene (reference sequence). This CDR3 is CASSIWDSIPLNTGELFF. CDR3 bases: TGTGCCAGTAGTATCTGGGACTCGATTCCCTTGAACACCGGGGAGCTGTTTTTT.

The V and J genes are TRBV27 and TRBJ1-1; 10 nucleotides agree with TRBD1. Trimming at V came to 0 bases and at J to 1 base, leaving 5 bases not matched to a gene. The CDR3 spans 17 residues. Germline V gene sequence: CDR1 MNHEY, CDR2 SMNVEV (reference sequence). Here the CDR3 DNA reads TGTGCCAGCAGTTTATCAGGGACAGGGGCCCCGAACACTGAAGCTTTCTTT. It codes for CASSLSGTGAPNTEAFF.

The gene calls are TRBV9 and TRBJ2-7; possibly TRBD1 for D (6 bases). Trimming removed 3 bases from V and 6 bases from J, with 13 bases in between. From germline, CDR1 is SGDLS and CDR2 YYNGEE. This CDR3 has 13 residues. CDR3 nucleotide sequence: TGTGCCAGCAGCGGACAGGTGGGTCTCGAGCAGTACTTC. Amino acids: CASSGQVGLEQYF.

CDR3 region: CASRDTLPYGYTF. The CDR3 DNA sequence: TGTGCCAGCAGAGACACGCTTCCCTATGGCTACACCTTC. This chain uses TRBV2 with TRBJ1-2, with D uncertain. V was pared by 6 bases and J by 4 bases, with 12 bases between. There are 13 residues in the CDR3. CDR1 SNHLY and CDR2 FYNNEI come from the germline V gene.

The chain joins TRBV6-5 to TRBJ1-3; the match to TRBD1 covers 9 bases. Germline V CDR1 and CDR2: MNHEY, SVGAGI. The CDR3 runs 15 residues. Trimming cost V 6 bases and J 4 bases; bases outside gene matches: 7. CDR3 loop: CASSLGQGKGNTIYF. The CDR3 region has the DNA TGTGCCAGCAGCCTGGGACAGGGCAAGGGAAACACCATATATTTT.

This chain uses TRBV7-9 with TRBJ2-7; 8 bases fit TRBD2. V was clipped by 3 bases and J by 6 bases; unmatched bases: 7. This CDR3 has 14 amino acids. In germline, CDR1 is SEHNR, CDR2 FQNEAQ (reference sequence). The CDR3 DNA is TGTGCCAGCAGCTTCAGCGGGAGAGCTCCCGAGCAGTACTTC. Translation: CASSFSGRAPEQYF.

This chain connects TRBV12-3 or TRBV12-4 to TRBJ1-5, with D possibly TRBD1 on 5 matching bases. The CDR3 spans 13 residues. V was pared by 2 bases and J by 4 bases, with 6 bases between. The CDR3 loop is CASSLQGNQPQHF. In DNA, the CDR3 is TGTGCCAGCAGTTTACAGGGTAATCAGCCCCAGCATTTT.

This chain connects TRBV6-5 to TRBJ2-7; D ambiguous. CDR3 length: 13 residues. Between the trimmed V and J ends, which lost 7 bases and 2 bases, there was a span of 12 bases. Germline V lookup: CDR1 MNHEY, CDR2 SVGAGI. CDR3 region: CASTSKQTYEQYF. The DNA for the CDR3 is TGTGCCAGCACTTCTAAACAGACCTACGAGCAGTACTTC.

This chain joins TRBV5-1 and TRBJ2-3, with 9 bases lining up with TRBD2. CDR1 and CDR2 (germline): SGHRS, YFSETQ. Trimming took 0 bases from V and 3 from J; bases not matched to a gene: 5. This CDR3 has 16 residues. The CDR3: CASSLAASGTTDTQYF. CDR3 bases: TGCGCCAGCAGCTTGGCGGCTAGCGGGACAACAGATACGCAGTATTTT.

This sequence joins TRBV19 and TRBJ1-5, with D perhaps TRBD1 (5 bases). The CDR3 has 16 residues. The V gene lost 4 bases and the J gene lost 0 bases, with 13 bases spanning the gap. Germline V gene lookup returns CDR1 LNHDA and CDR2 SQIVND (reference sequence). CDR3 nucleotide sequence: TGTGCCAGTAGTACCGACAGAAGCTATAGCAATCAGCCCCAGCATTTT. As protein: CASSTDRSYSNQPQHF.

J is TRBJ1-6 and V is TRBV3-1 (or the pseudogene TRBV3-2), with D perhaps matching TRBD1 (5 bases). This CDR3 spans 16 amino acids. Germline loops: CDR1 LGHDT, CDR2 YNNKEL (reference sequence). V was cut by 4 bases and J by 5 bases, with 15 bases left in between. CDR3 protein: CASSRKGLDDNSPLHF. CDR3 sequence (DNA): TGTGCCAGCAGCCGCAAGGGGTTAGACGATAATTCACCCCTCCACTTT.